This T cell receptor (beta chain) was recorded in a study of blood T cell repertoires in COVID-19. Study summary: The United States, Italy and Spain were the sources of the acute and convalescent COVID-19 samples. T cells, B-cell-depleted T cells, or PBMCs provided the cDNA or gDNA that served as material.

This CDR3 has 17 residues. Trimming cost V 2 bases and J 3 bases; bases outside gene matches: 9. Germline CDR1 and CDR2: SEHNR and FQNEAQ (reference sequence). How the authors handled the data: Amplification from reference gene primers served as the basis for estimated nucleated cell counts. Sequencing used immunoSEQ multiplex PCR; TCRdb keeps in-frame clones, though not all of them. The DNA was the basis for D and trimming; V, J and clone size are from that table. This table has about 120,000 clones, approximately 77% appearing once. The sequencing sample was made of peripheral blood. The chain links TRBV7-9 to TRBJ2-7; 11 bases fit TRBD2. The receptor's source is a human donor in a cohort sampled during active COVID-19. CDR3 residues: CASSLSSSGGLLYEQYF. CDR3 in DNA: TGTGCCAGCAGCTTATCTTCTAGCGGGGGGCTTCTCTACGAGCAGTACTTC.